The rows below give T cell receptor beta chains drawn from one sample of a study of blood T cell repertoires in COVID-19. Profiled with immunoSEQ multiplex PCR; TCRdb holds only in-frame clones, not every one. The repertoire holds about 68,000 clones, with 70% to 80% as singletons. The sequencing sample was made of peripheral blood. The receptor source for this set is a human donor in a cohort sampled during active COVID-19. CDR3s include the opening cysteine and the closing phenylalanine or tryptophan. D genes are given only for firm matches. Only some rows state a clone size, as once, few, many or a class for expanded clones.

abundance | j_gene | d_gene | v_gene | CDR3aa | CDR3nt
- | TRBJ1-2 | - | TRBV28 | CASSSSRGRLSHGYTF | TGTGCCAGCAGTTCTTCCAGGGGAAGGCTATCGCATGGCTACACCTTC
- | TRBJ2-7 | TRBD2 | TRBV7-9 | CASSPQAGDFYEQYF | TGTGCCAGCAGCCCACAAGCGGGAGATTTCTACGAGCAGTACTTC
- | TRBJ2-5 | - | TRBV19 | CASSMGQETQYF | TGTGCCAGTAGTATGGGCCAGGAGACCCAGTACTTC
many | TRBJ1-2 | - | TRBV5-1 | CASSLGLNYGYTF | TGCGCCAGCAGCTTGGGGCTTAACTATGGCTACACCTTC
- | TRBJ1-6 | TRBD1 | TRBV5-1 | CASSSHGTGYNSPLHF | TGCGCCAGCAGCTCACACGGGACAGGCTATAATTCACCCCTCCACTTT
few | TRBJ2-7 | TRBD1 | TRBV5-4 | CASSSAGQGYEQYF | TGTGCCAGCAGCTCAGCGGGACAGGGCTACGAGCAGTACTTC
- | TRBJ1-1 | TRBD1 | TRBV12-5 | CASGLSEPGGAVPEAFF | TGTGCTAGTGGTCTCTCGGAGCCAGGGGGCGCGGTTCCTGAAGCTTTCTTT
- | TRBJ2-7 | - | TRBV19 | CASSTRDRLYEQYF | TGTGCCAGTAGTACAAGAGACAGACTCTACGAGCAGTACTTC
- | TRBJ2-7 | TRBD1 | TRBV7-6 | CASSFYGQGSGEQYF | TGTGCCAGCAGCTTCTATGGACAGGGGTCGGGCGAGCAGTACTTC
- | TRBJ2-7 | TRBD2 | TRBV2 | CASLGLAGGPFYEQYF | TGTGCCAGCCTTGGGCTAGCGGGAGGGCCCTTCTACGAGCAGTACTTC
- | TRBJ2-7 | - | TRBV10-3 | CAISESRLYSYEQYF | TGTGCCATCAGTGAGTCCCGACTCTACTCCTACGAGCAGTACTTC
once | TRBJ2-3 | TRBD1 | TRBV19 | CASSIGTGDTDTQYF | TGTGCCAGTAGTATCGGGACAGGGGACACAGATACGCAGTATTTT
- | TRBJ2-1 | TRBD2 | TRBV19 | CASSIGLAGGPRGVQFF | TGTGCCAGTAGTATAGGCCTAGCGGGAGGGCCCCGAGGTGTGCAGTTCTTC
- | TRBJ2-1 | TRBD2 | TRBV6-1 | CASSEGTSGNNEQFF | TGTGCCAGCAGTGAGGGGACTAGCGGAAACAATGAGCAGTTCTTC
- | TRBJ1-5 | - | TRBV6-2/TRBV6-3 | CASSYGQVPNQPQHF | TGTGCCAGCAGTTACGGTCAGGTCCCCAATCAGCCCCAGCATTTT
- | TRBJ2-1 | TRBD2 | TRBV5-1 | CASSLAAGGFNEQFF | TGCGCCAGCAGCTTGGCAGCGGGAGGGTTTAATGAGCAGTTCTTC
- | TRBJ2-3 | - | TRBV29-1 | CSVEVTGGADTQYF | TGCAGCGTTGAAGTCACAGGGGGGGCAGATACGCAGTATTTT
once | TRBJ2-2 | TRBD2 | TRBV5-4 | CASSPKGGANTGELFF | TGTGCCAGCAGCCCCAAGGGAGGGGCGAACACCGGGGAGCTGTTTTTT
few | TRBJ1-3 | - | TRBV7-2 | CASSLAEGLAGNTIYF | TGTGCCAGCAGCTTAGCGGAGGGGCTGGCTGGAAACACCATATATTTT
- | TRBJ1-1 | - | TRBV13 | CASSLGGGYAFF | TGTGCCAGCAGCTTAGGTGGCGGCTATGCTTTCTTT
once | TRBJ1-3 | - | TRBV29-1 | CSVLAVSGNTIYF | TGCAGCGTTCTGGCCGTTTCTGGAAACACCATATATTTT
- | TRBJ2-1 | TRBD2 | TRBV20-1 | CSARPGGEQFF | TGCAGTGCTAGACCGGGGGGGGAGCAGTTCTTC
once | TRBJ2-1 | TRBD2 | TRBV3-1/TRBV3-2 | CASSSGLAGVRHEQFF | TGTGCCAGCAGCTCTGGACTAGCGGGAGTTAGGCATGAGCAGTTCTTC
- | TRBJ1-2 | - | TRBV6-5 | CASSLQGPSYGYTF | TGTGCCAGCAGTCTACAGGGTCCGTCCTATGGCTACACCTTC
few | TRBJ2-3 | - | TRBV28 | CATSTDTQYF | TGTGCCACCTCCACAGATACGCAGTATTTT
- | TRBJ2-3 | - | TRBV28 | CASSSPGRGMGTDTQYF | TGTGCCAGCAGTTCCCCCGGAAGGGGTATGGGCACAGATACGCAGTATTTT
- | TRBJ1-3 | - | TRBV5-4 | CASSSSQGPGNTIYF | TGTGCCAGCAGCTCCTCGCAGGGCCCTGGAAACACCATATATTTT
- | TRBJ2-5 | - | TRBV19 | CASSWLGEETQYF | TGTGCCAGTAGTTGGTTGGGAGAAGAGACCCAGTACTTC
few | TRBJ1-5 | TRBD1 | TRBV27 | CASSFSGTGGRQPQHF | TGTGCCAGCAGTTTCTCCGGGACAGGGGGTCGTCAGCCCCAGCATTTT
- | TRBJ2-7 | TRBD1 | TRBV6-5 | CASSYSTGARYEQYF | TGTGCCAGCAGTTACTCGACAGGGGCGCGCTACGAGCAGTACTTC
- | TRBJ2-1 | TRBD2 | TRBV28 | CASRPLAGPYNEQFF | TGTGCCAGCAGGCCTCTAGCGGGACCCTACAATGAGCAGTTCTTC
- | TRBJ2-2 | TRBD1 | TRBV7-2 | CASSPGTAGELFF | TGTGCCAGCAGCCCCGGGACAGCCGGGGAGCTGTTTTTT
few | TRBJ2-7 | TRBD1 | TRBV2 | CASTATGFHEQYF | TGTGCCAGCACAGCGACAGGGTTCCACGAGCAGTACTTC
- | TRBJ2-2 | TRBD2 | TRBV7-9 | CASSSSGSTGELFF | TGTGCCAGCAGCTCTAGCGGGAGCACCGGGGAGCTGTTTTTT
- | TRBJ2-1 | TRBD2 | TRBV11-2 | CASSSIAGASYNEQFF | TGTGCCAGCAGCTCCATAGCGGGAGCTTCTTACAATGAGCAGTTCTTC
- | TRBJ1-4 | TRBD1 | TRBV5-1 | CASSLLGQPNEKLFF | TGCGCCAGCAGCTTGTTGGGACAGCCTAATGAAAAACTGTTTTTT
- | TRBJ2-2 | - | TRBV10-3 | CAISEGGDTGELFF | TGTGCCATCAGTGAGGGCGGGGACACCGGGGAGCTGTTTTTT
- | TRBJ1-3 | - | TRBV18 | CASSQSGLSGNTIYF | TGTGCCAGCTCACAGTCGGGACTCTCTGGAAACACCATATATTTT
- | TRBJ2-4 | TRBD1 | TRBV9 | CASSGGGQGENIQYF | TGTGCCAGCAGCGGAGGAGGACAGGGAGAAAACATTCAGTACTTC
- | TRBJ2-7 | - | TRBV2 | CASSEAIGVGESYEQYF | TGTGCCAGCAGTGAAGCGATCGGAGTAGGAGAATCCTACGAGCAGTACTTC
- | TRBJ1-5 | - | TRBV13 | CASSFAEDQPQHF | TGTGCCAGCAGCTTCGCGGAGGATCAGCCCCAGCATTTT
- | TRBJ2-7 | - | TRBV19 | CASSRDVGIYEQYF | TGTGCCAGTAGTCGAGATGTCGGGATCTACGAGCAGTACTTC